The source of this T cell receptor beta chain is a study of blood T cell repertoires in COVID-19. About the study: Italy, Spain and the United States were the sources of the convalescent and acute COVID-19 samples. T cells, B-cell-depleted T cells, or PBMCs supplied cDNA or gDNA.

Deletions cut 8 bases from V and 5 bases from J, with 12 bases between. Per the germline V gene, CDR1 is MNHEY and CDR2 is SVGAGI. This CDR3 spans 12 amino acids. Source study methods: Reference gene primer amplification gave nucleated cell count estimates. Sequencing was performed with immunoSEQ multiplex PCR; in TCRdb, only in-frame clones are kept and a portion is missing. Clone size and V and J calls were adopted from that table, with D and trimming inferred from the DNA. The sample holds about 220,000 clones, around 80% seen once. This sequence originates from a man aged 25 to 40 with active or convalescent COVID-19. The chain links TRBV6-5 to TRBJ1-1; perhaps TRBD1 as D (5 bases). The sample taken for sequencing was peripheral blood. The DNA of the CDR3 is TGTGCCAGCCGCCAGGGACTGACTGAAGCTTTCTTT. It specifies CASRQGLTEAFF.